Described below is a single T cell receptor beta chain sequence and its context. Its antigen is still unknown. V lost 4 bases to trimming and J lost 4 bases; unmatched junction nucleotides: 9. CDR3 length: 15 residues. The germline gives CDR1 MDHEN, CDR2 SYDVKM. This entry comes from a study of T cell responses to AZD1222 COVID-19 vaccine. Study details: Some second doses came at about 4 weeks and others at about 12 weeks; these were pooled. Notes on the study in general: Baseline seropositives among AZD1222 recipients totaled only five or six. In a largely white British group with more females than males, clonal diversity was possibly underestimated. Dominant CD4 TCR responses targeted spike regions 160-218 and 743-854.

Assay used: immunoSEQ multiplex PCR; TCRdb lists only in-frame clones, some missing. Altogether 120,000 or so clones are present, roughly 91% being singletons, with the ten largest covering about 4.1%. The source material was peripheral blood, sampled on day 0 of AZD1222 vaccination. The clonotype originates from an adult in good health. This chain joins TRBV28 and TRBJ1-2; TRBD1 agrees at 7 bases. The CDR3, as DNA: TGTGCCAGCAGTTCAGTAACAGGGGTCGGCTATGGCTACACCTTC. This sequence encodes CASSSVTGVGYGYTF.